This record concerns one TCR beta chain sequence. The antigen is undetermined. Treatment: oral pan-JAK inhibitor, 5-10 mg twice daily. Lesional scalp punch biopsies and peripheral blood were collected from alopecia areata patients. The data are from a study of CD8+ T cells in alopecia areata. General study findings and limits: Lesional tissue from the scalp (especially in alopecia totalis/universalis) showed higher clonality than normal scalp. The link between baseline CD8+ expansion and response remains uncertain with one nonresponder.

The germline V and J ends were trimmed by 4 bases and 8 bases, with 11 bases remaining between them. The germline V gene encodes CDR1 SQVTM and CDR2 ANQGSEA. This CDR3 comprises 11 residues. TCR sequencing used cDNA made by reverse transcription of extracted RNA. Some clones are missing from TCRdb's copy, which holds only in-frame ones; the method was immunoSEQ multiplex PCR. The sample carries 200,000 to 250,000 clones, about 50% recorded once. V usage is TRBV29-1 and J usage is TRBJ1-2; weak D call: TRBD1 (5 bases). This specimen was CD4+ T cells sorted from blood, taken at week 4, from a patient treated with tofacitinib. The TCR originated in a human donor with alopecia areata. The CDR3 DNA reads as TGCAGCGTTGGACAGACGCAGGGCTACACCTTC. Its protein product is CSVGQTQGYTF.